This T cell receptor (beta chain) was captured by sequencing in a study of T cell changes during pregnancy in multiple sclerosis (dated by TCRdb to the late 2010s). Looking at the study overall: The study looked at changes in the T cell repertoire across pregnancy in women with multiple sclerosis.

Library construction relied on the immunoSEQ multiplex PCR assay. Not all clones reach the TCRdb copy of this immuneACCESS table, which keeps in-frame sequences only. Checked studies attribute under half of the gap to unresolved V genes and leave the rest unexplained. The sample yields tens of thousands of clones; roughly 90% were counted once. Over 7.5% of the sample goes to the ten largest clones. Notes on this clone: The target of this receptor is not known. Base qualities are missing; no much larger clone stands one base away.

The CDR3 goes from the cysteine to the phenylalanine over 15 residues. Just CDR3 DNA is preserved here, 45 bases in frame from base 1. The CDR1 and CDR2 encoded by the germline V gene are MDHEN and SYDVKM. At the junction V is shortened by 4 bases and J by 5 bases; bases outside the gene matches: 6. The chain is made from TRBV28 and TRBJ2-7, with 12 middle bases fitting TRBD2. The specimen was peripheral blood, collected after pregnancy. This sequence was found in a female donor in good health, enrolled as a control in a pregnancy study. The CDR3 protein: CASSSRLAGVNEQYF. The bases read TGTGCCAGCAGTTCACGACTAGCGGGAGTAAACGAGCAGTACTTC.